This T cell receptor beta chain was profiled in a study of shared T cell receptors in the human thymus. Here immunoSEQ multiplex PCR was the method, and the copy in TCRdb shows in-frame clones only, minus some. The sample consists of hundreds of thousands of clones, about 89% of them appearing once. Germline values: CDR1 SEHNR, CDR2 FQNEAQ (reference sequence). The ends were cut back, 8 bases at V and 0 bases at J, with 13 bases in the middle. This CDR3 is 14 amino acids long. The same specimen was also included in a second study, on human thymus T cells. That source adds: The donor group consisted of healthy Finnish infants who were having corrective surgery for congenital heart defects. Obtained as resections during corrective heart surgery, the thymus tissue was then studied. Thymic and blood repertoires appeared to display a bias in their usage of V and J genes. Thymic repertoires overlap heavily among unrelated individuals, related research has reported.

This sequence joins TRBV7-9 and TRBJ1-1, with D maybe TRBD1 (5 bases). The sample comprised thymocytes. The origin of this receptor is a boy in the first two years of life with a congenital heart defect. The CDR3 nucleotides are TGTGCCAGCGAAACAGGTGAAATGAACACTGAAGCTTTCTTT. This translates into CASETGEMNTEAFF.